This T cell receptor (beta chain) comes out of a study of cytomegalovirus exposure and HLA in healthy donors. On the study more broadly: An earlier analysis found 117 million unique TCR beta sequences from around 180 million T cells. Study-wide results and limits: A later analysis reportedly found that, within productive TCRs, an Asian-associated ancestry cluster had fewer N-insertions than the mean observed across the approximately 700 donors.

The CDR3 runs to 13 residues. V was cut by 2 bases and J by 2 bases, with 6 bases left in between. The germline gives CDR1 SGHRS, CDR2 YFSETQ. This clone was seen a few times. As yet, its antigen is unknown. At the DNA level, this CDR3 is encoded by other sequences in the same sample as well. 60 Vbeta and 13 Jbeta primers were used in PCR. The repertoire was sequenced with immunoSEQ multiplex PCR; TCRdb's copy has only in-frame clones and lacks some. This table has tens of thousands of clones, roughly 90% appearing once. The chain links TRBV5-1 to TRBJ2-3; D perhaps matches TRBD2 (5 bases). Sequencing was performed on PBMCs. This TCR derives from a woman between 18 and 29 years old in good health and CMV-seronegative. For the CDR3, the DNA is TGCGCCAGCAGCTTCCGGGACACAGATACGCAGTATTTT. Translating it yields CASSFRDTDTQYF.